One sample yielded the 28 T cell receptor beta chains listed below, sequenced in a study of blood T cell repertoires in COVID-19. Assay used: immunoSEQ multiplex PCR; TCRdb lists only in-frame clones, some missing. The sample has hundreds of thousands of clones, 90% seen once. The sample consisted of peripheral blood. The receptors come from a woman aged 40 to 50 with COVID-19, enrolled during active disease.

The chain uses TRBV5-4 and TRBJ2-7; 7 nucleotides align to TRBD2. CDR1 is SGHNT, CDR2 YYREEE, per germline (reference sequence). The length of the CDR3 is 16 residues. J gave up 4 bases and V 0 bases, and 10 bases lay outside the gene matches. CDR3 residues: CASSLGRSGAAYEQYF. The CDR3 DNA reads TGTGCCAGCAGCTTGGGTCGCAGCGGGGCCGCATACGAGCAGTACTTC.

This chain connects TRBV18 to TRBJ1-6; 7 bases align to TRBD1. This CDR3 spans 13 amino acids. The germline gives CDR1 KGHSH, CDR2 LQKENI. V lost 5 bases to trimming and J lost 12 bases; unmatched junction nucleotides: 7. The CDR3 is CASSGQVDLPLHF. CDR3 nucleotide sequence: TGTGCCAGCTCAGGACAGGTTGATTTACCCCTCCACTTT.

The chain links TRBV9 to TRBJ2-3; D is perhaps TRBD2 (5 bases). Germline V gives CDR1 SGDLS, CDR2 YYNGEE. The V end was cut by 4 bases, the J end by 0 bases, with 12 bases between. The CDR3 extends over 15 amino acids. This CDR3 reads CASSLRPGSTDTQYF. The CDR3 nucleotides read TGTGCCAGCAGCCTCCGACCGGGAAGCACAGATACGCAGTATTTT.

The chain links TRBV9 to TRBJ1-6, with TRBD1 as a possible D gene (6 bases). Germline-derived CDR1 and CDR2 are SGDLS and YYNGEE. The ends were cut back, 0 bases at V and 7 bases at J, with 11 bases in the middle. This CDR3 has 15 amino acids. CDR3 protein: CASSVGSQGNSPLHF. Here the CDR3 DNA reads TGTGCCAGCAGCGTAGGGAGTCAGGGGAATTCACCCCTCCACTTT.

The chain carries TRBV7-2 and TRBJ2-2, with D perhaps matching TRBD2 (5 bases). Per the germline V gene, CDR1 is SGHTA and CDR2 is FQGNSA. The CDR3 consists of 14 residues. The V gene lost 1 base and the J gene lost 5 bases, with 8 bases spanning the gap. The CDR3 is CASSLGRATGELFF. DNA for the CDR3: TGTGCCAGCAGCTTAGGGCGGGCGACCGGGGAGCTGTTTTTT.

The rearrangement uses TRBV18 and TRBJ2-5, with 7 bases that match TRBD1. Germline CDR1 reads KGHSH; CDR2 reads LQKENI. This CDR3 has 16 amino acids. The J segment lost 5 bases and the V segment lost 4 bases, leaving 13 bases of the junction unmatched. The CDR3 protein is CASSRSLTGFGETQYF. The CDR3 coding sequence is TGTGCCAGCTCACGGAGCCTGACAGGGTTTGGGGAGACCCAGTACTTC.

This clone has only one observation. The rearrangement uses TRBV6-2 or TRBV6-3 and TRBJ1-6, with unresolved D. The germline gives CDR1 MNHEY, CDR2 SVGEGT. Trimming took 2 bases from V and 7 from J, leaving 12 bases between them. The CDR3 contains 15 residues. The CDR3 is CASSYAVDGNSPLHF. The CDR3 bases are TGTGCCAGCAGTTACGCAGTAGACGGGAATTCACCCCTCCACTTT.

This clone was counted a single time. The chain uses TRBV7-8 and TRBJ2-7, with D tentatively TRBD1 (6 bases). The V and J ends lost 2 bases and 5 bases respectively, with 19 bases between them. Germline V gives CDR1 SGHVS, CDR2 FQNEAQ. This CDR3 is 16 amino acids long. CDR3 sequence: CASSLRSRGSSHEQYF. The CDR3 bases are TGTGCCAGCAGCTTACGGAGCAGGGGAAGCTCTCACGAGCAGTACTTC.

The chain is built from TRBV7-2 and TRBJ1-3; 7 bases line up with TRBD1. Germline V CDR1 and CDR2: SGHTA, FQGNSA. The CDR3 is 16 residues long. With V trimmed by 0 bases and J by 4 bases, 6 bases remained unmatched. The CDR3 protein is CASSLAPPTGGNTIYF. CDR3 in DNA: TGTGCCAGCAGCTTAGCCCCGCCGACAGGGGGAAACACCATATATTTT.

This chain uses TRBV28 with TRBJ1-6, with D maybe TRBD1 (5 bases). V lost 8 bases, J lost 5 bases, and 13 bases lay in between. Germline V CDR1 and CDR2: MDHEN, SYDVKM. The CDR3 contains 14 residues. CDR3 sequence reads: CASVLGTNNSPLHF. For the CDR3, the DNA is TGTGCCAGCGTGCTCGGGACTAATAATTCACCCCTCCACTTT.

This clone appeared once. V and J are TRBV6-2 or TRBV6-3 and TRBJ1-4; D unclear. The germline CDR1 and CDR2 sequences are MNHEY and SVGEGT. V was cut by 3 bases and J by 7 bases, with 12 bases left in between. The CDR3 runs 14 residues. The CDR3 region has the DNA TGTGCCAGCAGTTATGTAGCCGGTTCTGAAAAACTGTTTTTT. Its protein product is CASSYVAGSEKLFF.

The chain joins TRBV7-9 to TRBJ2-7, with 7 nucleotides matching TRBD1. V gave up 5 bases and J gave up 3 bases; unmatched junction bases: 10. Germline V gene sequence: CDR1 SEHNR, CDR2 FQNEAQ (reference sequence). This CDR3 has 15 amino acids. CDR3 sequence (DNA): TGTGCCAGCAGCCCTAGCCAGAACAGGGGCTACGAGCAGTACTTC. Translated, it gives CASSPSQNRGYEQYF.

As to this clone: Other DNA sequences of this sample code for an identical CDR3. This chain connects TRBV30 to TRBJ1-2, with 7 bases matching TRBD1. The CDR3 is made up of 12 amino acids. The V and J ends lost 0 bases and 8 bases, in that order; junction bases with no gene match: 3. Germline assignment: CDR1 GTSNPN and CDR2 SVGIG (reference sequence). The CDR3 loop reads CAWSVRGGGYTF. The CDR3 coding sequence is TGTGCCTGGAGTGTACGAGGGGGCGGCTACACCTTC.

The chain carries TRBV7-2 and TRBJ2-3, with 9 bases aligning to TRBD2. The CDR3 is made up of 15 amino acids. Germline CDR1 reads SGHTA; CDR2 reads FQGNSA. V gave up 4 bases and J gave up 4 bases; unmatched junction bases: 6. This CDR3 is CASSWSGGGADTQYF. As DNA, the CDR3 is TGTGCCAGCAGCTGGTCGGGCGGGGGGGCAGATACGCAGTATTTT. The variable domain in full, with the rest retrieved from reference TRBV7-2 and TRBJ2-3, is GAGVSQSPSNKVTEKGKDVELRCDPISGHTALYWYRQSLGQGLEFLIYFQGNSAPDKSGLPSDRFSAERTGGSVSTLTIQRTQQEDSAVYLCASSWSGGGADTQYFGPGTRLTVL.

This clone was recorded a few times. The chain is built from TRBV6-5 and TRBJ1-1; D may be TRBD1 (5 bases). Trimming stripped 7 bases from V and 11 bases from J, with 17 bases between. This CDR3 has 12 residues. Per the germline V gene, CDR1 is MNHEY and CDR2 is SVGAGI. The CDR3, as DNA: TGTGCCAGCAATCCAAAGGGGCTGAGGGCTTTCTTT. Amino acid sequence: CASNPKGLRAFF.

The V call is TRBV6-2 or TRBV6-3, the J call TRBJ1-1; possible D gene TRBD1, 5 bases. There are 13 residues in the CDR3. The germline CDR1 and CDR2 sequences are MNHEY and SVGEGT. V lost 5 bases and J lost 3, with 10 bases in between. This chain's CDR3 is CASSRGRYTEAFF. The DNA for the CDR3 is TGTGCCAGCAGTAGGGGCCGGTACACTGAAGCTTTCTTT.

CDR3 amino acids: CASSGGPSSGREQFF. The CDR3 coding sequence is TGTGCCAGCAGCGGGGGCCCCTCTAGCGGGAGGGAGCAGTTCTTC. This sequence joins TRBV2 and TRBJ2-1; TRBD2 agrees at 11 bases. Trimming at V came to 6 bases and at J to 10 bases, leaving 11 bases not matched to a gene. This CDR3 has 15 residues. Germline V lookup: CDR1 SNHLY, CDR2 FYNNEI.

The CDR3 coding sequence is TGTGCCAGCAGCTTAGCGGAGGGACCCGGGACCCAGTACTTC. As protein: CASSLAEGPGTQYF. The chain links TRBV7-8 to TRBJ2-5; D is perhaps TRBD2 (6 bases). With 0 bases removed from V and 7 bases from J, the gap between germline ends came to 12 bases. CDR1 is SGHVS and CDR2 is FQNEAQ in the germline V gene. CDR3 length: 14 amino acids. The whole variable domain, filled in from reference TRBV7-8 and TRBJ2-5, reads GAGVSQSPRYKVAKRGQDVALRCDPISGHVSLFWYQQALGQGPEFLTYFQNEAQLDKSGLPSDRFFAERPEGSVSTLKIQRTQQEDSAVYLCASSLAEGPGTQYFGPGTRLLVL.

This clone has only a few counts. V gene TRBV5-1 combines with J gene TRBJ1-6, with TRBD1 as a possible D gene (6 bases). The CDR3 sequence is 15 residues long. Looked up from germline, CDR1 is SGHRS and CDR2 is YFSETQ. Trimming left V 0 bases short and J 8 bases short, with 12 bases between. This CDR3 reads CASSLEGHADSPLHF. The CDR3 bases are TGCGCCAGCAGCTTGGAGGGACATGCTGATTCACCCCTCCACTTT.

The V and J genes are TRBV11-1 and TRBJ2-5; 10 nucleotides align to TRBD1. V was clipped by 5 bases and J by 6 bases; unmatched bases: 6. Germline V gene sequence: CDR1 SGHAT, CDR2 FQDESV (reference sequence). The CDR3 has 14 residues. CDR3 in amino acids: CASSPRDRGKTQYF. The DNA for the CDR3 is TGTGCCAGCAGCCCGAGGGACAGGGGAAAGACCCAGTACTTC.

The chain uses TRBV14 and TRBJ2-2; 7 nucleotides match TRBD1. J gave up 4 bases and V 2 bases, and 7 bases lay outside the gene matches. The germline V gene has CDR1 SGHDN and CDR2 FVKESK. The CDR3 spans 16 residues. DNA for the CDR3: TGTGCCAGCAGCCAAAAGACAGGGACCGGCACCGGGGAGCTGTTTTTT. It is translated as CASSQKTGTGTGELFF. The whole variable domain, remainder taken from reference TRBV14 and TRBJ2-2, is EAGVTQFPSHSVIEKGQTVTLRCDPISGHDNLYWYRRVMGKEIKFLLHFVKESKQDESGMPNNRFLAERTGGTYSTLKVQPAELEDSGVYFCASSQKTGTGTGELFFGEGSRLTVL.

This clone turned up a few times. The chain couples TRBV6-5 to TRBJ2-7; tentatively, D is TRBD2 (6 bases). The CDR3 has 14 amino acids. Trimming cost V 6 bases and J 6 bases, with 18 bases left between them. Per the germline V gene, CDR1 is MNHEY and CDR2 is SVGAGI. The CDR3 reads CASSPNGGTPEQYF. The CDR3 bases are TGTGCCAGCAGCCCGAATGGAGGGACTCCCGAGCAGTACTTC.

V and J are TRBV27 and TRBJ1-2; the match to TRBD1 covers 7 bases. CDR1 is MNHEY and CDR2 is SMNVEV in the germline V gene (reference sequence). This CDR3 spans 14 amino acids. V lost 5 bases and J lost 8; bases outside the gene matches: 11. CDR3 in DNA: TGTGCCAGCAGTACGAGATCGACAGGGCGAGGCTACACCTTC. This translates into CASSTRSTGRGYTF.

This clone was recorded a few times. V is TRBV30 and J is TRBJ1-6; D gene unclear. V gave up 0 bases and J gave up 11 bases, with 14 bases separating them. This CDR3 contains 14 residues. From germline, CDR1 is GTSNPN and CDR2 SVGIG (reference sequence). The CDR3 reads CAWSVGSNGPPLHF. The CDR3 DNA reads as TGTGCCTGGAGTGTAGGGAGCAACGGGCCACCCCTCCACTTT.

This clone was seen only a few times. The V and J genes are TRBV7-6 and TRBJ2-7, with 9 positions matching TRBD2. The germline V gene encodes CDR1 SGHVS and CDR2 FNYEAQ. The CDR3 consists of 15 residues. The V gene end was trimmed by 1 base and the J gene end by 4 bases; junction bases not matched to a gene: 5. The chain's CDR3 is CASSLDSGGSYEQYF. Here the CDR3 DNA reads TGTGCCAGCAGCTTAGATAGCGGGGGATCTTACGAGCAGTACTTC.

The chain uses TRBV5-1 and TRBJ1-1; 10 bases are a match to TRBD1. This CDR3 spans 17 amino acids. CDR1 is SGHRS and CDR2 is YFSETQ in the germline V gene. V dropped 3 bases and J dropped 1; count of bases not matched to a gene: 9. CDR3 amino acids: CASSSRQGASRNTEAFF. The CDR3 DNA sequence: TGCGCCAGCAGCTCTAGACAGGGGGCGAGTCGGAACACTGAAGCTTTCTTT.

The CDR3 DNA reads TGCGCCAGCAGTAACCCCGGGACGGAGGGGGCCGGCTACACCTTC. Protein sequence: CASSNPGTEGAGYTF. The V gene is TRBV5-1, the J gene TRBJ1-2; 7 positions match TRBD1. This CDR3 has 15 amino acids. The V gene's germline CDR1 is SGHRS and CDR2 YFSETQ. V lost 5 bases, J lost 8 bases, and 15 bases stayed unmatched.

The chain combines TRBV6-5 with TRBJ2-7; D gene uncertain. The CDR3 has 14 amino acids. From germline, CDR1 is MNHEY and CDR2 SVGAGI. Trimming took 1 base from V and 2 from J, leaving 9 bases between them. The CDR3 coding sequence is TGTGCCAGCAGTTACTTAGATCGCCCCTACGAGCAGTACTTC. This gives the protein CASSYLDRPYEQYF.